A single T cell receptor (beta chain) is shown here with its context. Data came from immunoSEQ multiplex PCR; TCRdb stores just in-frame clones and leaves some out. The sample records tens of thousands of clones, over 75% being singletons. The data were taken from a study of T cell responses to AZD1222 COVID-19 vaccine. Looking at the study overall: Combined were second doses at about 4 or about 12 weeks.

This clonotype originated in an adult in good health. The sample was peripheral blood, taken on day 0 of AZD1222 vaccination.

The CDR3 here is CASSPGRTEAFF. CDR3 sequence (DNA): TGTGCCAGCAGCCCTGGGAGGACTGAAGCTTTCTTT. The chain joins TRBV3-1 (or the pseudogene TRBV3-2) to TRBJ1-1; D unclear. Looked up from germline, CDR1 is LGHDT and CDR2 is YNNKEL (reference sequence). This CDR3 region has 12 residues. Trimming stripped 4 bases from V and 5 bases from J, with 8 bases between.